These 28 T cell receptor beta chains came from one sample sequenced in a study of Ad26.COV2.S vaccination and SARS-CoV-2 variants. Generated by immunoSEQ multiplex PCR, the TCRdb table keeps only in-frame clones and is missing some. The table records roughly 92,000 clones, less than 85% of them present only once. The sequenced sample was peripheral blood, obtained after recovery from COVID-19. The receptors shown here come from a human donor who had recovered from COVID-19.

This chain connects TRBV18 to TRBJ2-4; D is unresolved. From germline, CDR1 is KGHSH and CDR2 LQKENI. The length of the CDR3 is 15 residues. V was cut by 0 bases and J by 0 bases, with 6 bases left in between. This CDR3 reads CASSPPGIAKNIQYF. The DNA for the CDR3 is TGTGCCAGCTCACCACCGGGGATAGCCAAAAACATTCAGTACTTC.

This clone came up once. V is TRBV6-5 and J is TRBJ2-3; tentatively, D is TRBD1 or TRBD2 (5 bases each). This CDR3 region has 14 residues. Germline loops: CDR1 MNHEY, CDR2 SVGAGI. The V gene lost 6 bases and the J gene lost 0 bases, with 10 bases spanning the gap. The CDR3 is CASRRGTSTDTQYF. CDR3 coding DNA: TGTGCCAGCAGGAGGGGCACGAGCACAGATACGCAGTATTTT.

This chain joins TRBV9 and TRBJ2-2, with no clear D. Looked up from germline, CDR1 is SGDLS and CDR2 is YYNGEE. The CDR3 consists of 14 residues. V dropped 4 bases and J dropped 2 bases, with 9 bases sitting between them. CDR3 bases: TGTGCCAGCAGCCCCGGGCAAAACACCGGGGAGCTGTTTTTT. Translated, it gives CASSPGQNTGELFF.

This clone was picked up one time. The rearrangement links TRBV7-8 to TRBJ2-7; tentatively, D is TRBD2 (6 bases). Germline CDR1 and CDR2: SGHVS and FQNEAQ. Trimming removed 3 bases at V and 0 bases at J, with 9 bases between. This CDR3 is built from 14 residues. The CDR3 coding sequence is TGTGCCAGCAGCTTTAGCGGAACCTCCTACGAGCAGTACTTC. The encoded protein is CASSFSGTSYEQYF.

This chain joins TRBV5-1 and TRBJ2-7; 14 bases are shared with TRBD2. The ends lost 1 base at V and 2 bases at J; junction bases unmatched: 11. The CDR3 consists of 19 residues. Germline CDR1 is SGHRS and CDR2 is YFSETQ. As DNA, the CDR3 is TGCGCCAGCAGCTTGCTTACCGGGACTAGCGGGAGAAACCCCTACGAGCAGTACTTC. Its translation: CASSLLTGTSGRNPYEQYF.

The chain recombines TRBV7-8 with TRBJ1-1; the D is unclear. Germline values: CDR1 SGHVS, CDR2 FQNEAQ. The CDR3 is 12 residues long. Trimming removed 2 bases from V and 3 bases from J, with 4 bases in between. Here the CDR3 reads CASSLSDTEAFF. CDR3 nucleotide sequence: TGTGCCAGCAGCTTATCAGACACTGAAGCTTTCTTT.

The V and J genes are TRBV27 and TRBJ1-1, with a possible D match to TRBD1 (5 bases). Trimming shortened V by 5 bases and J by 4 bases, and 14 bases separated the two germline ends. In germline, CDR1 is MNHEY, CDR2 SMNVEV (reference sequence). CDR3 size: 14 residues. The CDR3 DNA reads as TGTGCCAGCAGTCGGGGGATTGGGGGCACTGAAGCTTTCTTT. Translation: CASSRGIGGTEAFF.

Only a few counts were recorded for this clone. The chain has TRBV2 and TRBJ1-2; D possibly corresponds to TRBD1 (6 bases). Germline lookup yields CDR1 SNHLY and CDR2 FYNNEI. V was trimmed by 6 bases and J by 0 bases, leaving 11 bases between them. This CDR3 has 14 amino acids. Written as DNA, the CDR3 is TGTGCCAGCAGGATACAGGGCGCTAACTATGGCTACACCTTC. It yields the protein CASRIQGANYGYTF. The complete variable domain, with remaining parts taken from reference TRBV2 and TRBJ1-2, reads EPEVTQTPSHQVTQMGQEVILRCVPISNHLYFYWYRQILGQKVEFLVSFYNNEISEKSEIFDDQFSVERPDGSNFTLKIRSTKLEDSAMYFCASRIQGANYGYTFGSGTRLTVV.

The CDR3, as DNA: TGTGCCAGCAGCCAAGAAGCAGCGGGGTGCACAGATACGCAGTATTTT. Its translation: CASSQEAAGCTDTQYF. The chain carries TRBV3-1 (or the pseudogene TRBV3-2) and TRBJ2-3; 7 bases align to TRBD2. CDR1 and CDR2 from the germline V gene are LGHDT and YNNKEL (reference sequence). Unmatched junction bases numbered 4, after V lost 0 bases and J lost 1 base. CDR3 size: 16 residues.

This clone was seen once. The chain joins TRBV29-1 to TRBJ1-1; tentative D call: TRBD1 (6 bases). The V end was cut by 4 bases, the J end by 8 bases, with 11 bases between. The germline CDR1 and CDR2 sequences are SQVTM and ANQGSEA. The CDR3 covers 11 residues. In DNA, the CDR3 is TGCAGCGTTGGTAGGGGGGAAGAAGCTTTCTTT. Encoded protein: CSVGRGEEAFF.

This chain joins TRBV4-3 and TRBJ2-7; D not certain. CDR1 and CDR2 from the germline V gene are LGHNA and YSLEER. This CDR3 has 13 amino acids. V was clipped by 0 bases and J by 5 bases, with 8 bases between them. Written as DNA, the CDR3 is TGCGCCAGCAGCCAAGATCTTGGGGACGAGCAGTACTTC. Translated, it gives CASSQDLGDEQYF.

This chain uses TRBV2 with TRBJ1-6; tentatively, D is TRBD1 (6 bases). Trimming cost V 6 bases and J 9 bases, with 15 bases left between them. The CDR3 is 14 amino acids. CDR1 is SNHLY and CDR2 is FYNNEI in the germline V gene. The CDR3 is CASSPLRGSSPLHF. The CDR3 DNA reads TGTGCCAGCAGCCCCTTAAGGGGGTCTTCACCCCTCCACTTT.

CDR3 DNA: TGTGCCAGCACCCTGGTCATTGGGACAGGGTCCATGCCCCAGCATTTT. Amino acid sequence: CASTLVIGTGSMPQHF. The chain is built from TRBV2 and TRBJ1-5; TRBD1 matches 9 bases. This CDR3 contains 16 residues. Germline V gene data show CDR1 as SNHLY and CDR2 as FYNNEI. J lost 9 bases, V lost 7 bases, and 16 bases had no gene match.

This clone was counted only a few times. The V and J genes are TRBV4-1 and TRBJ1-3; D ambiguous. This CDR3 is built from 17 residues. The germline V gene encodes CDR1 MGHRA and CDR2 YSYEKL. Trimming pared 1 base from V and 0 bases from J, leaving 13 bases between. CDR3 bases: TGCGCCAGCAGCCAAGGGAGTGGGCCGAACTCTGGAAACACCATATATTTT. Its protein is CASSQGSGPNSGNTIYF.

This clone was detected once. V is TRBV29-1 and J is TRBJ2-1, with TRBD2 matching 7 bases. CDR1 is SQVTM and CDR2 is ANQGSEA in the germline V gene. V lost 7 bases to trimming and J lost 6 bases; unmatched junction nucleotides: 9. CDR3 length: 13 residues. The DNA for the CDR3 is TGCAGCGGTTGGCTAGCGGCGAGCAATGAGCAGTTCTTC. This codes for CSGWLAASNEQFF.

The count of this clone is one. The V gene is TRBV19, the J gene TRBJ2-7, with a tentative D call TRBD2 (6 bases). Trimming took 4 bases from V and 7 from J, leaving 14 bases between them. CDR1 is LNHDA and CDR2 is SQIVND in the germline V gene (reference sequence). The CDR3 loop spans 13 amino acids. CDR3 residues: CASSRSGAEEQYF. The CDR3 nucleotides read TGTGCCAGTAGTAGGTCGGGAGCGGAGGAGCAGTACTTC.

This clone was seen only once. The gene calls are TRBV5-4 and TRBJ2-1, with TRBD2 matching over 7 bases. CDR3 length: 14 residues. Trimming at V came to 3 bases and at J to 9 bases, leaving 9 bases not matched to a gene. Germline assignment: CDR1 SGHNT and CDR2 YYREEE (reference sequence). The CDR3 here is CASSSASRGTEQFF. The CDR3 DNA is TGTGCCAGCAGCTCGGCCTCGCGGGGGACTGAGCAGTTCTTC.

A single count supports this clone. The rearrangement uses TRBV6-6 and TRBJ2-7; 8 nucleotides align to TRBD1. The CDR3 has 15 amino acids. Unmatched junction bases numbered 6, after V lost 4 bases and J lost 1 base. CDR1 and CDR2 from the germline V gene are MNHNY and SVGAGI (reference sequence). The CDR3 spells CASSFPGQESYEQYF. CDR3 nucleotides: TGTGCCAGCAGTTTCCCGGGACAGGAATCCTACGAGCAGTACTTC.

V usage is TRBV28 and J usage is TRBJ2-6; D is possibly TRBD1 (8 bases). Germline CDR1 MDHEN, CDR2 SYDVKM. V lost 5 bases, J lost 2 bases, and 16 bases lay in between. This CDR3 comprises 17 residues. The CDR3 nucleotides are TGTGCCAGCAGTCTCCGGACAGGGAGGGCTGGGGCCAACGTCCTGACTTTC. Protein sequence: CASSLRTGRAGANVLTF.

The rearrangement joins TRBV4-2 to TRBJ2-7, with D possibly being TRBD2 (5 bases). The V end was cut by 0 bases, the J end by 4 bases, with 10 bases between. CDR1 LGHNA and CDR2 YNFKEQ come from the germline V gene. The CDR3 has 14 amino acids. The CDR3 coding sequence is TGTGCCAGCAGCCAAGATCCCAGCGGATACGAGCAGTACTTC. Amino acid sequence: CASSQDPSGYEQYF.

The chain uses TRBV7-2 and TRBJ1-2; 7 bases line up with TRBD1. The CDR3 runs to 14 residues. CDR1 and CDR2 (germline): SGHTA, FQGNSA. V gave up 6 bases and J gave up 4 bases; unmatched junction bases: 8. CDR3 DNA: TGTGCCAGCAGATTTACAGGGGCGCGCTATGGCTACACCTTC. It specifies CASRFTGARYGYTF.

The chain couples TRBV5-4 to TRBJ2-4, with TRBD2 identical over 7 bases. This CDR3 has 14 residues. V lost 6 bases, J lost 8 bases, and 11 bases stayed unmatched. Germline V gene lookup returns CDR1 SGHNT and CDR2 YYREEE (reference sequence). This CDR3 reads CASTKPGLWDIQYF. The CDR3 DNA follows: TGTGCCAGCACCAAGCCGGGACTATGGGACATTCAGTACTTC.

As to this clone: Sequence at one end of the junction differs from germline and may be a read error. The chain employs TRBV11-3 and TRBJ1-5; D not resolved. CDR3 size: 13 residues. CDR1 SGHNT and CDR2 YENEEA come from the germline V gene. In DNA form, the CDR3 reads TGTGCCAGCAGCTTAGATAGCGATCAGCCCCAGCATTTT. Encoded protein: CASSLDSDQPQHF.

V usage is TRBV10-3 and J usage is TRBJ1-1; maybe TRBD1 (6 bases). The CDR3 sequence is 14 residues long. V lost 0 bases to trimming and J lost 6 bases, with 11 bases between them. In germline, CDR1 is ENHRY, CDR2 SYGVKD. The CDR3 nucleotides are TGTGCCATCAGTGAGTCGGGGGCGGGAGCTGAAGCTTTCTTT. This gives the protein CAISESGAGAEAFF.

This clone was observed a few times. The chain is built from TRBV4-2 and TRBJ2-7; D could derive from TRBD1 or TRBD2 (5 bases each). The CDR3 is 15 amino acids. V was pared by 2 bases and J by 0 bases, with 11 bases between. Germline CDR1 LGHNA, CDR2 YNFKEQ. CDR3 protein: CASSQQVGGSYEQYF. The DNA of the CDR3 is TGTGCCAGCAGCCAACAGGTTGGGGGCTCCTACGAGCAGTACTTC.

CDR3 nucleotide sequence: TGTGCCAGCAGCTTAGAGCCCTACAATGAGCAGTTCTTC. It translates to CASSLEPYNEQFF. The chain has TRBV11-2 and TRBJ2-1; D is uncertain. V lost 0 bases and J 2 bases, leaving 2 bases between the germline ends. This CDR3 spans 13 amino acids. Per germline, CDR1 SGHAT and CDR2 FQNNGV.

The chain links TRBV5-5 to TRBJ1-1; a weak D match, TRBD1 (6 bases). The CDR3 is made up of 15 amino acids. Germline V gene sequence: CDR1 SGHKS, CDR2 YYEKEE (reference sequence). The V and J ends lost 1 base and 1 base respectively, with 11 bases between them. Written as DNA, the CDR3 is TGTGCCAGCAGCTTGAGGGGGGCTGCGAACACTGAAGCTTTCTTT. This translates into CASSLRGAANTEAFF.

The rearrangement links TRBV11-2 to TRBJ2-1, with TRBD2 matching 10 bases. V shed 4 bases and J 8 bases; nucleotides not matched to a gene: 14. This CDR3 has 17 amino acids. CDR1 is SGHAT, CDR2 FQNNGV, per germline. The DNA for the CDR3 is TGTGCCAGCAGCTCGCCCCCACCTAGCGGGAGACGAGATGAGCAGTTCTTC. This gives the protein CASSSPPPSGRRDEQFF.